The sequence of this TCR beta chain was determined in a study of blood T cell repertoires in COVID-19. V lost 5 bases, J lost 5 bases, and 12 bases lay in between. CDR3 size: 13 residues. Per germline, CDR1 SGHAT and CDR2 FQNNGV. Per the original data handling: Amplification from reference gene primers served as the basis for estimated nucleated cell counts. Assay used: immunoSEQ multiplex PCR; TCRdb lists only in-frame clones, some missing. The V and J calls and clone size come from that table; D and trimming were worked out from the DNA. The sample consists of some 45,000 clones, 88% of them appearing once.

This chain connects TRBV11-2 to TRBJ1-2; no firm D call. Input material: peripheral blood. The TCR comes from a human donor in a cohort sampled during active COVID-19. The CDR3 DNA is TGTGCCAGCAGCCCTAGACTGTTTTATGGCTACACCTTC. Translated, it gives CASSPRLFYGYTF.